These 17 T cell receptor beta chains originate from one sample sequenced in a study of CD8 T cells in ankylosing spondylitis. TCRdb recomputed calls from the 5' RACE reads with MiXCR, one row per CDR3 protein. The repertoire holds about 320,000 distinct CDR3 sequences, with 11% as singletons. Sequenced: blood, either unsorted or a sorted T cell fraction (not recorded which). The receptors were gathered from a female donor with ankylosing spondylitis or in good health (not recorded which).

The rearrangement links TRBV5-1 to TRBJ2-7; D not resolved. The CDR3 is made up of 13 amino acids. Germline CDR1 reads SGHRS; CDR2 reads YFSETQ. Between the trimmed V and J ends, which lost 0 bases and 5 bases, there was a span of 9 bases. The CDR3 protein is CASSLALRDEQYF. The DNA for the CDR3 is TGCGCCAGCAGCTTGGCCCTCCGCGACGAGCAGTACTTC.

Ten or more counts support this clonotype. The chain employs TRBV5-1 and TRBJ2-5; no clear D gene. Trimming cost V 2 bases and J 5 bases, with 7 bases left between them. Germline V CDR1 and CDR2: SGHRS, YFSETQ. There are 12 residues in the CDR3. Here the CDR3 reads CASSLNEETQYF. The CDR3 nucleotides are TGCGCCAGCAGCTTAAACGAGGAGACCCAGTACTTC.

Many counts were recorded for this clonotype. The chain carries TRBV10-3 and TRBJ1-1; D is uncertain. V gave up 2 bases and J gave up 1 base, with 5 bases separating them. Germline CDR1 and CDR2: ENHRY and SYGVKD. This CDR3 is 13 amino acids long. The CDR3 here is CAISELANTEAFF. Written as DNA, the CDR3 is TGTGCCATCAGTGAGCTTGCGAACACTGAAGCTTTCTTT.

This clonotype was seen ten or more times. The CDR3 DNA reads as TGTGCCAGACGGACAGGGGGCGCCGGGATTTTCTATGGCTACACCTTC. This encodes CARRTGGAGIFYGYTF. The chain uses TRBV2 and TRBJ1-2, with 11 bases lining up with TRBD1. This CDR3 has 16 residues. V lost 9 bases, J lost 4 bases, and 13 bases stayed unmatched. The germline CDR1 and CDR2 sequences are SNHLY and FYNNEI.

Many counts were recorded for this clonotype. The chain uses TRBV5-1 and TRBJ2-5, with a weak D call TRBD2 (5 bases). The CDR3 loop spans 14 amino acids. V lost 0 bases and J 5 bases, leaving 11 bases between the germline ends. Germline CDR1 SGHRS, CDR2 YFSETQ. CDR3 nucleotides: TGCGCCAGCAGCTTGGCGAGAGGGTCGGAGACCCAGTACTTC. This translates into CASSLARGSETQYF.

This clonotype appeared a few times. The chain joins TRBV20-1 to TRBJ2-3; D remains ambiguous. The CDR3 sequence is 12 residues long. Trimming cost V 2 bases and J 5 bases, with 8 bases left between them. From germline, CDR1 is DFQATT and CDR2 SNEGSKA (reference sequence). CDR3 sequence: CSARSPRDTQYF. In DNA form, the CDR3 reads TGCAGTGCTAGATCCCCGCGAGATACGCAGTATTTT.

In this sample, this clonotype turned up a few times. The V and J genes are TRBV15 and TRBJ2-7, with D uncertain. This CDR3 region has 15 residues. The V gene lost 2 bases and the J gene lost 3 bases, with 14 bases spanning the gap. Germline assignment: CDR1 LNHNV and CDR2 YYDKDF (reference sequence). CDR3 DNA: TGTGCCACCAGCAGAAACGGGCAGAAGAGCTACGAGCAGTACTTC. It yields the protein CATSRNGQKSYEQYF. Using reference TRBV15 and TRBJ2-7 for the parts outside the CDR3, the full variable domain is DAMVIQNPRYQVTQFGKPVTLSCSQTLNHNVMYWYQQKSSQAPKLLFHYYDKDFNNEADTPDNFQSRRPNTSFCFLDIRSPGLGDTAMYLCATSRNGQKSYEQYFGPGTRLTVT.

In its sample, this clonotype was seen many times. The J gene is TRBJ1-5, the V gene TRBV10-3; no definite D call. V was trimmed by 0 bases and J by 0 bases, leaving 9 bases between them. The CDR3 consists of 16 residues. Per germline, CDR1 ENHRY and CDR2 SYGVKD. The DNA of the CDR3 is TGTGCCATCAGTGAGTCTTATGGAAATAGCAATCAGCCCCAGCATTTT. Translating gives CAISESYGNSNQPQHF.

This clonotype was counted at least ten times. The rearrangement links TRBV9 to TRBJ2-1; the match to TRBD2 covers 12 bases. From germline, CDR1 is SGDLS and CDR2 YYNGEE. The CDR3 has 18 amino acids. J was trimmed by 1 base and V by 0 bases; bases with no gene match: 5. In nucleotides, the CDR3 is TGTGCCAGCAGCGTAGCTAGCGGGAGGGTCGGGTCCTACAATGAGCAGTTCTTC. This gives the protein CASSVASGRVGSYNEQFF.

In this sample, this clonotype turned up many times. The chain uses TRBV12-3 or TRBV12-4 and TRBJ1-2; no clear D. The CDR3 contains 13 residues. Trimming removed 2 bases at V and 2 bases at J, with 6 bases between. CDR3 DNA: TGTGCCAGCAGTTTACAGAGCAACTATGGCTACACCTTC. It specifies CASSLQSNYGYTF.

The chain is built from TRBV7-2 and TRBJ2-1, with 9 bases that match TRBD1. From germline, CDR1 is SGHTA and CDR2 FQGNSA. This CDR3 has 16 amino acids. V dropped 5 bases and J dropped 2; count of bases not matched to a gene: 7. CDR3 sequence (DNA): TGTGCCAGCAGCCCTGGACAGGGGTGGACCTACAATGAGCAGTTCTTC. The encoded protein is CASSPGQGWTYNEQFF.

This chain links TRBV5-1 with TRBJ1-1; D call uncertain. The germline V and J ends were trimmed by 0 bases and 5 bases, with 11 bases remaining between them. Germline loops: CDR1 SGHRS, CDR2 YFSETQ. The CDR3 loop spans 14 amino acids. CDR3 amino acids: CASSLDIGRTEAFF. The CDR3 DNA reads as TGCGCCAGCAGCTTGGATATAGGGCGGACTGAAGCTTTCTTT.

This clonotype occurred many times. V usage is TRBV20-1 and J usage is TRBJ2-5; D perhaps matches TRBD2 (6 bases). This CDR3 is built from 14 residues. V dropped 6 bases and J dropped 2 bases, with 16 bases sitting between them. CDR1 is DFQATT and CDR2 is SNEGSKA in the germline V gene (reference sequence). Here the CDR3 reads CSATGVASQETQYF. DNA of the CDR3: TGCAGTGCCACGGGGGTGGCATCACAAGAGACCCAGTACTTC.

The chain is built from TRBV7-2 and TRBJ1-1; TRBD1 matches 10 bases. The CDR3 covers 12 residues. With V trimmed by 8 bases and J by 10 bases, 7 bases remained unmatched. Germline CDR1 is SGHTA and CDR2 is FQGNSA. CDR3 residues: CASGYRDRGAFF. The CDR3 DNA reads TGTGCCAGCGGATACCGGGACAGGGGAGCTTTCTTT.

The chain recombines TRBV7-2 with TRBJ2-7, with 10 bases lining up with TRBD2. Trimming cost V 2 bases and J 5 bases; bases outside gene matches: 9. CDR1 is SGHTA, CDR2 FQGNSA, per germline. CDR3 length: 16 residues. The CDR3, as DNA: TGTGCCAGCAGCTTAACGCGCGCTAGCGGGAGCCACGAGCAGTACTTC. It encodes CASSLTRASGSHEQYF.

For this clonotype: At one end the junction does not follow the germline gene, possibly because of a read error. The chain is built from TRBV27 and TRBJ1-2, with 9 positions matching TRBD1. Germline CDR1 reads MNHEY; CDR2 reads SMNVEV (reference sequence). The CDR3 runs 14 residues. As DNA, the CDR3 is TGTGCCAGCAGTCCCGGACAGGGGAACTATGGCGACACCTTC. It encodes CASSPGQGNYGDTF.

In the case of this clonotype: One junction end does not reproduce the germline sequence, and a read error may be involved. The V call is TRBV9, the J call TRBJ2-1; D not certain. The CDR3 runs 15 residues. Germline values: CDR1 SGDLS, CDR2 YYNGEE. CDR3 region: CASSVTSTTHKEQFF. CDR3 sequence (DNA): TGTGCCAGCAGCGTAACATCAACAACACACAAAGAGCAGTTCTTC.